Detailed here is one TCR beta chain. The CDR3 is made up of 14 amino acids. Trimming removed 3 bases from V and 8 bases from J; junction bases left unmatched: 7. With a J-beta primer mix and a sample-barcoded 5' primer, a second PCR ran about 7 to 12 cycles. TCRdb re-called the 5' RACE reads with MiXCR, one entry per CDR3 protein. The table includes about 930,000 distinct CDR3 sequences, around 29% detected once. These data are taken from a study of blood T cells in healthy people across ages. Study-level background: Per two T cells, about one barcoded beta molecule was captured through template switching.

These data also formed part of another study, on T cells of mothers and their children. That source adds: The M1S primer of the second PCR added sample barcodes and 2-4 random nucleotides.

Specimen: blood. The clonotype was recovered from a woman in her 40s in good health. This chain connects TRBV12-3 or TRBV12-4 to TRBJ1-2; TRBD1 matches at 9 bases. CDR3 residues: CASSFRDRAPGYTF. The DNA of the CDR3 is TGTGCCAGCAGTTTTAGGGACAGGGCCCCAGGCTACACCTTC.